This T cell receptor beta chain came from a study of blood T cells in healthy people across ages (dated by TCRdb to 2013 to 2016). With regard to the full study: In model experiments, template switching captured roughly one uniquely barcoded TCR beta cDNA molecule for every two T cells. The study measured age-related changes in TCR beta repertoire diversity using deep sequencing normalized with unique cDNA molecular identifiers. Donors were grouped into four age groups: young (average roughly 16 years), middle-aged (over 35), aged (around 66) and long-lived (approximately 75). To avoid experimental bias, donors of different ages were randomly spread across the sequencing lanes. Using the same blood draw, the study looked at two additional independent replicas of 1 million unique cDNA reads for two donors, one aged 18 to 30 and the other aged 80 or older. Study-wide conclusions, independent of this receptor: Compared with the aged group, the long-lived group had more naive CD4+ T cells, fewer expanded clones and increased TCR diversity, a pattern suggesting age selection. Bulk unsorted PBMC profiling prevented conclusive comparison of naive and antigen-experienced compartments. Observed TCR beta diversity correlated strongly with the percentage of naive T cells measured by flow cytometry. The CMV infection status of donors was not known, potentially confounding age-related changes in expanded clonotypes. Estimates of total diversity based on one million sequenced T cells were regarded as lower bounds and as underestimates. As age increased, observed TCR beta diversity per million T cells dropped in a roughly linear way, and a significant reduction was already evident by age 40.

Points on this clonotype: No cognate antigen has been identified for it. Nothing much larger sits one base from this clone, and base qualities are not available.

The method was 5' RACE. The run used an Illumina HiSeq 2500. A second roughly 6 to 11 cycle PCR used a sample-barcoded 5' primer and a J-beta primer mix. A template-switch 5' adaptor carrying 12 random nucleotides introduced a unique molecular identifier onto each TCR beta cDNA molecule. Each sample yielded at least 3 million CDR3-containing paired-end reads. First-strand cDNA was synthesized from all RNA with the Mint cDNA synthesis kit, primed by a TRBC-specific oligonucleotide. All cDNA was treated with uracil-DNA glycosylase and then went through a first 18-cycle PCR with the universal primers M1SS and BC2_uni_R. The original methods were these. For normalization, 1 million high-quality reads, each with a distinct molecular identifier, were randomly selected from each sample. Reads sharing molecular identifiers were discarded rather than binned into consensus sequences. MiTCR, run with a Q25 quality threshold and the strictest error-elimination algorithm, handled CDR3 identification, clonotype clustering and error correction. A nonparametric unseen species model using Euler transformation provided a lower-bound estimate of total TCR beta diversity. TCRdb took the public reads, trimmed them with fastp at Q25, ran MiXCR for clone calling and kept in-frame beta chains. Each entry merges the rows of one CDR3 protein and shows their most common DNA and genes. The V and J calls come from TCRdb's annotation, not from the publication. The sample table records fewer than 1 million distinct CDR3 sequences; 40% to 50% of these occur just once. Roughly 18% of the sample is taken by the ten largest.

The roughly 39 donors, aged roughly 6 to 90 years, were systemically healthy Caucasian individuals from Russia. Each donor gave approximately 10 milliliters of peripheral blood, collected into EDTA-treated Vacutainer tubes. Ficoll-Paque density-gradient centrifugation was used to isolate PBMCs, with at least 7 million per sample. Total RNA was extracted from PBMCs with Trizol reagent, with at least 6 micrograms obtained per sample. For every donor, flow cytometry on a PBMC aliquot measured the percentage of naive CD45RAhigh/CD27high T cells. The sample consisted of blood. The sequence was obtained from a man aged 55 to 70 in good health.

The DNA sequence reads TGTGCCAGCAGTTCGGACAGGGATTTAGATGAAAAACTGTTTTTT. Its translation is CASSSDRDLDEKLFF. The chain employs TRBV12-3 or TRBV12-4 and TRBJ1-4, with 8 bases in between that match TRBD1. The germline V end is reduced by 4 bases and the J end by 6 bases; junction bases left unmatched: 7. From its cysteine to its phenylalanine, the CDR3 spans 15 amino acids. Here the CDR3 DNA is all that survives: 45 bases in frame from base 1.